Included here is one T cell receptor (beta chain) sequence, with context. What it binds is unknown. The data derive from a study of cytomegalovirus exposure and HLA in healthy donors. Overall study: From 150 million to 200 million T cells, an earlier analysis saw 120 million or so unique TCR beta sequences. Caucasian-associated ancestry cluster membership applied to about four fifths of about 370 genotyped donors.

V lost 3 bases, J lost 7 bases, and 16 bases stayed unmatched. This CDR3 region has 18 residues. Germline lookup yields CDR1 WSHSY and CDR2 SAAADI. Study observations and caveats: There were some public TCRs occurring in many donors, but most TCR sequences were rare. In an earlier analysis, most TCR beta V segments were productive about 87% or about 30% of the time.

The PCR used 60 Vbeta and 13 Jbeta primers. Clones were sequenced by immunoSEQ multiplex PCR, and TCRdb holds only the in-frame ones, with some missing. The sample yields about 130,000 clones, around 80% seen once. This TCR came from a man in his thirties or forties in good health and CMV-seronegative. The sample taken for sequencing was PBMCs. This chain uses TRBV10-2 with TRBJ2-5; TRBD2 matches 11 bases. The CDR3 protein is CASSDPTRGLADRGTQYF. Here the CDR3 DNA reads TGCGCCAGCAGTGACCCAACACGGGGACTAGCGGACCGGGGGACCCAGTACTTC.